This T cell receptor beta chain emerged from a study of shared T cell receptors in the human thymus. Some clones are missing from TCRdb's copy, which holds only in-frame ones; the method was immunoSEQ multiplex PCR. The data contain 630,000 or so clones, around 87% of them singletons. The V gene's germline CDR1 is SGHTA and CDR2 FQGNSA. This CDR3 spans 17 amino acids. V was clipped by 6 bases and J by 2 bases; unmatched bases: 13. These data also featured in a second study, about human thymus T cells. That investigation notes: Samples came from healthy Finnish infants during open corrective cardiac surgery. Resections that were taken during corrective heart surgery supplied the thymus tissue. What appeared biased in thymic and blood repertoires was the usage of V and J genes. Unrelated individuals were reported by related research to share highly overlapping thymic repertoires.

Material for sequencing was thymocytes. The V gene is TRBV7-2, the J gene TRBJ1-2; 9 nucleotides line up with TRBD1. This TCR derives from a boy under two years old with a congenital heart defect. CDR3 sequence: CASRNPRDREENYGYTF. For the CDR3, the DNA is TGTGCCAGCAGAAACCCCCGGGACAGGGAGGAGAACTATGGCTACACCTTC. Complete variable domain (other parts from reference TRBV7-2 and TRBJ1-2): GAGVSQSPSNKVTEKGKDVELRCDPISGHTALYWYRQSLGQGLEFLIYFQGNSAPDKSGLPSDRFSAERTGGSVSTLTIQRTQQEDSAVYLCASRNPRDREENYGYTFGSGTRLTVV.